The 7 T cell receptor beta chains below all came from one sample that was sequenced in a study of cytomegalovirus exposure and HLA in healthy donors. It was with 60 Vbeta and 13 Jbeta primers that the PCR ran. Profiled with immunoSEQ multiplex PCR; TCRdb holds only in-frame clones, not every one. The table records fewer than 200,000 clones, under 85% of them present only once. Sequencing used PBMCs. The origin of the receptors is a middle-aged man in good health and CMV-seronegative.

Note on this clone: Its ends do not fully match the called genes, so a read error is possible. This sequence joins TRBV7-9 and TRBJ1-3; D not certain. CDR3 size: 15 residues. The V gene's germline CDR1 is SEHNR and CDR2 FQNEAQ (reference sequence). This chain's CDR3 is CSSSPRTYSGNTIYF. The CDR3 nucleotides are TGTTCCAGCAGCCCACGGACTTACTCTGGAAACACCATATATTTT.

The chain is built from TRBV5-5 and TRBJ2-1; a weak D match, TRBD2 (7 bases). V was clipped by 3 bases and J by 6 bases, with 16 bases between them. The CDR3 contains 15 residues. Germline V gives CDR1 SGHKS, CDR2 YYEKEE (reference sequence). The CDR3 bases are TGTGCCAGCAGCTGGGAGGGGGATCGTCGCAATGAGCAGTTCTTC. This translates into CASSWEGDRRNEQFF.

Here the CDR3 reads CASSWEMNTEAFF. CDR3 bases: TGTGCCAGCAGTTGGGAGATGAACACTGAAGCTTTCTTT. The genes are TRBV6-5 and TRBJ1-1; no definite D call. Germline V gene sequence: CDR1 MNHEY, CDR2 SVGAGI. The CDR3 spans 13 residues. V gave up 4 bases and J gave up 0 bases, with 6 bases separating them.

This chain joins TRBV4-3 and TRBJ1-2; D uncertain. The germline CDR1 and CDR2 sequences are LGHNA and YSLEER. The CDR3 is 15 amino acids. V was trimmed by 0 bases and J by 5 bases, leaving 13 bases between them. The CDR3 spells CASSQDTTLRYGYTF. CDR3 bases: TGCGCCAGCAGCCAAGATACGACTCTTCGGTATGGCTACACCTTC.

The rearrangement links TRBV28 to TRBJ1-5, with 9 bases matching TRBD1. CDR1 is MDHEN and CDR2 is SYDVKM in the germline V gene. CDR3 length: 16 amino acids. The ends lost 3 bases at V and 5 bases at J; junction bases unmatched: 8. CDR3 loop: CASSFRDRVVHQPQHF. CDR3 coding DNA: TGTGCCAGCAGTTTCCGGGACAGGGTGGTTCATCAGCCCCAGCATTTT.

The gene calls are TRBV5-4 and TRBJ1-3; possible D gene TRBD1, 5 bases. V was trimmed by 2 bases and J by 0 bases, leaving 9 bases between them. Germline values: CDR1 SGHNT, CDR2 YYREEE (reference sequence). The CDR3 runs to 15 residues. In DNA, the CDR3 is TGTGCCAGCAGCTTATGGGGCAGCTCTGGAAACACCATATATTTT. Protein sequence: CASSLWGSSGNTIYF.

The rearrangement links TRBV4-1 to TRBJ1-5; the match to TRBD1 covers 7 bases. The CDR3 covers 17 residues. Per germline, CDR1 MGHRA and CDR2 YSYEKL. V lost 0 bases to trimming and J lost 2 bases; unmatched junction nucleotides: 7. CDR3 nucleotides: TGCGCCAGCAGCCAAGATAAGTTAGGGGGCGGCAATCAGCCCCAGCATTTT. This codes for CASSQDKLGGGNQPQHF.